This T cell receptor (beta chain) was sequenced for a study of shared clonotypes between healthy human individuals. Comment on this clone: This specimen includes other DNA sequences encoding the same CDR3.

Germline loops: CDR1 SNHLY, CDR2 FYNNEI. V was pared by 6 bases and J by 3 bases, with 8 bases between. CDR3 length equals 12 residues. Method: immunoSEQ multiplex PCR; TCRdb's copy keeps in-frame clones and lacks some. The profile shows more than 900,000 clones, about four fifths of them singletons. The sequencing input was memory CD4+ T cells from PBMCs. The subset here: CD45RA-negative fraction. The source is a man between 18 and 29 years old in good health. Some clones in this sample may be carry-over from other donors' samples. The chain has TRBV2 and TRBJ1-2; no clear D gene. The DNA for the CDR3 is TGTGCCAGCAGCGGCCAGGACTATGGCTACACCTTC. Amino acid sequence: CASSGQDYGYTF.